One T cell receptor beta chain is described in this entry. The CDR3 sequence is 15 residues long. Looked up from germline, CDR1 is GTSNPN and CDR2 is SVGIG (reference sequence). The V and J ends lost 1 base and 2 bases respectively, with 13 bases between them. The data were obtained in a study of STAT5B mutations in CD4+ large granular lymphocyte leukemia. The assay was immunoSEQ multiplex PCR, and TCRdb's table has in-frame clones only and misses some. The top ten hold approximately 0.29% of the sample, which has 25,000 to 35,000 clones, roughly 72% seen once. Sample: CD4+ T cells from blood buffy coats. The TCR comes from a human donor in good health. The chain is built from TRBV30 and TRBJ2-3, with D possibly called TRBD1 or TRBD2 (5 bases each). CDR3 coding DNA: TGTGCCTGGAGTGGGGGGAGTCCGACCACAGATACGCAGTATTTT. Translated: CAWSGGSPTTDTQYF.